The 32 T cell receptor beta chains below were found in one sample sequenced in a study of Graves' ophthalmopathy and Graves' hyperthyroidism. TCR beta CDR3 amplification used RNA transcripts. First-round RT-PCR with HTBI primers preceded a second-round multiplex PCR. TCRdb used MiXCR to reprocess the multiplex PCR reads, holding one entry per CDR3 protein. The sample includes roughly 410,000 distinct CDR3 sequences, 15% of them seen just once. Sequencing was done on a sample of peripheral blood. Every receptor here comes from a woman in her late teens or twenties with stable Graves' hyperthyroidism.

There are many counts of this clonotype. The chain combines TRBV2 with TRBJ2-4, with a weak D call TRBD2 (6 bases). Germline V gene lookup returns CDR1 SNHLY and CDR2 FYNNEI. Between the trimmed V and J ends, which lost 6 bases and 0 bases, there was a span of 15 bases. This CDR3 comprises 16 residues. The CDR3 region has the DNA TGTGCCAGCAGGGGACTCATGATATTAGCCAAAAACATTCAGTACTTC. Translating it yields CASRGLMILAKNIQYF.

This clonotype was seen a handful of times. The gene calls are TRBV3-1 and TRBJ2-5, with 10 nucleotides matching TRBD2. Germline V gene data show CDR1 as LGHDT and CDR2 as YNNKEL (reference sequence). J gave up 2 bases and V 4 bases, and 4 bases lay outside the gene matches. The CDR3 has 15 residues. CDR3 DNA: TGTGCCAGCAGCCCCGGGACTAGCGTACAAGAGACCCAGTACTTC. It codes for CASSPGTSVQETQYF.

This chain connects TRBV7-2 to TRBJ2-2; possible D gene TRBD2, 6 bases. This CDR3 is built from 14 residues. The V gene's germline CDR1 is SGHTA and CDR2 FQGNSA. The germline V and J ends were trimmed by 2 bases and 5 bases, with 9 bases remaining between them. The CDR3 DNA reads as TGTGCCAGCAGCTTACCTGGGGGGACCGGGGAGCTGTTTTTT. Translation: CASSLPGGTGELFF. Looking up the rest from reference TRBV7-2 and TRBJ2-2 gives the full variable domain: GAGVSQSPSNKVTEKGKDVELRCDPISGHTALYWYRQSLGQGLEFLIYFQGNSAPDKSGLPSDRFSAERTGGSVSTLTIQRTQQEDSAVYLCASSLPGGTGELFFGEGSRLTVL.

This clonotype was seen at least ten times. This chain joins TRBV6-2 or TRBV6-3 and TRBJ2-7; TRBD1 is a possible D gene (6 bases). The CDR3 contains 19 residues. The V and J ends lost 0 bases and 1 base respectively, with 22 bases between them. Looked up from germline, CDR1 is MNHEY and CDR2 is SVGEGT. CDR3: CASSYSGPPERTASYEQYF. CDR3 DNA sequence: TGTGCCAGCAGTTACTCAGGACCCCCCGAAAGGACAGCTTCCTACGAGCAGTACTTC.

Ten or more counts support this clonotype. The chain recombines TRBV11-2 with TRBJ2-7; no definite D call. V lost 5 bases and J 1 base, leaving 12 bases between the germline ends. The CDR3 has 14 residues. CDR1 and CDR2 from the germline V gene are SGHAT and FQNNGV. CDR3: CASSRSSTSYEQYF. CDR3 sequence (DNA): TGTGCCAGCAGCCGAAGCTCGACTTCCTACGAGCAGTACTTC.

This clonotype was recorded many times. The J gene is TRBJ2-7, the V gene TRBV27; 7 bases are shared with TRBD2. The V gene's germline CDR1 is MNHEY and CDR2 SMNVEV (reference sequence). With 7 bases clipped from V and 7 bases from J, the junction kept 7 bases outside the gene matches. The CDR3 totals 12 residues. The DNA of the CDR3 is TGTGCCAGCAAATCGGGGGGAGGTGAGCAGTACTTC. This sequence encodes CASKSGGGEQYF.

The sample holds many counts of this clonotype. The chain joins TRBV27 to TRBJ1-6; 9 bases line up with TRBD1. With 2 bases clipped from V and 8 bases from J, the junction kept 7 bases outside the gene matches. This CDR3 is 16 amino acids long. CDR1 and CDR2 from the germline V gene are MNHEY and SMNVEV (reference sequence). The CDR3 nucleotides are TGTGCCAGCAGTTTAGGGACAGGGTCTCGTTATTCACCCCTCCACTTT. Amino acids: CASSLGTGSRYSPLHF.

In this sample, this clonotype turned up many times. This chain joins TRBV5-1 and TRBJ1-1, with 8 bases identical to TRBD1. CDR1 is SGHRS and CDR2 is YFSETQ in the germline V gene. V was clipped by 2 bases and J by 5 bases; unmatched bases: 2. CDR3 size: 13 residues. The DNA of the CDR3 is TGCGCCAGCAGCTTACAGGGGGAGACTGAAGCTTTCTTT. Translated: CASSLQGETEAFF. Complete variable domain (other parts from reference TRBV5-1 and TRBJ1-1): KAGVTQTPRYLIKTRGQQVTLSCSPISGHRSVSWYQQTPGQGLQFLFEYFSETQRNKGNFPGRFSGRQFSNSRSEMNVSTLELGDSALYLCASSLQGETEAFFGQGTRLTVV.

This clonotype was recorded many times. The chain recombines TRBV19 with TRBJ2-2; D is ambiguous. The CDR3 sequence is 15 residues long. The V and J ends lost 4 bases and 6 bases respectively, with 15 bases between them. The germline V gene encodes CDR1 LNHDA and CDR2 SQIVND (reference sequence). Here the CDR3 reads CASSSPGEGPGELFF. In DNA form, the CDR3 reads TGTGCCAGTAGTAGTCCGGGTGAAGGGCCCGGGGAGCTGTTTTTT.

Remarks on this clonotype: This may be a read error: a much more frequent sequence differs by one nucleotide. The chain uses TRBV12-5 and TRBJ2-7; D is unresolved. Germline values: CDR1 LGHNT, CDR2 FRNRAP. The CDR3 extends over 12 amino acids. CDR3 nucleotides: TGTGCTAGTGGTTTCAGCGTCTACGGGCAGTACTTC. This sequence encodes CASGFSVYGQYF.

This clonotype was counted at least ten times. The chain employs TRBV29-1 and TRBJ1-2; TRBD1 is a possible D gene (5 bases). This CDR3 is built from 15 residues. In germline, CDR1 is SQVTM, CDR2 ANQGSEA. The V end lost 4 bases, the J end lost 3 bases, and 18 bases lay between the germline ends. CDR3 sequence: CSVVTAGQGYYGYTF. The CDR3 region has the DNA TGCAGCGTTGTAACGGCCGGACAAGGCTACTATGGCTACACCTTC.

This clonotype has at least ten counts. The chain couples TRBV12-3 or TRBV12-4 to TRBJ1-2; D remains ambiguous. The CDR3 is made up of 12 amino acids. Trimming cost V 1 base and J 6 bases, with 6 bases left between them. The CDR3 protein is CASSLGENGYTF. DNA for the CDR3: TGTGCCAGCAGTTTAGGGGAAAATGGCTACACCTTC.

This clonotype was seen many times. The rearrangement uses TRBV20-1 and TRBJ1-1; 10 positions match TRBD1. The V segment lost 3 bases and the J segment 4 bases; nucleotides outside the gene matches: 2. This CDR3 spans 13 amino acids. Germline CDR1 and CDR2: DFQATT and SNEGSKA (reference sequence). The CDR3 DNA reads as TGCAGTGCTAGCGGGACAGGGGCCACTGAAGCTTTCTTT. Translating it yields CSASGTGATEAFF.

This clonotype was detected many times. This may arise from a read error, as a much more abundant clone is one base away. CDR3 in DNA: TGTGCCAGCAGCTTACCGGCGAACACTGAAGCTTTCTTT. This codes for CASSLPANTEAFF. The chain joins TRBV7-9 to TRBJ1-1, with D hard to call. This CDR3 contains 13 residues. The germline gives CDR1 SEHNR, CDR2 FQNEAQ (reference sequence). With 2 bases removed from V and 1 base from J, the gap between germline ends came to 5 bases.

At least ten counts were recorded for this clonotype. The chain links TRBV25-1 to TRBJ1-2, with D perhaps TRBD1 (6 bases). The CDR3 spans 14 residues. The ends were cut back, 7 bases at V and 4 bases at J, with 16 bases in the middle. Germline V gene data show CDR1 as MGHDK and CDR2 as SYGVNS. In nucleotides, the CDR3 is TGTGCCAGCACCTCGGGGGCAGGGCCCTATGGCTACACCTTC. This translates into CASTSGAGPYGYTF.

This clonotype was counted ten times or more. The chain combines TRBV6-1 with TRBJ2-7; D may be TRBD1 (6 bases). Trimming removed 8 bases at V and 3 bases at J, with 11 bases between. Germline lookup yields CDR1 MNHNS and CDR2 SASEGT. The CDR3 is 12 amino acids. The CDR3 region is CASRTGIYEQYF. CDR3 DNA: TGTGCCAGCCGAACAGGGATCTACGAGCAGTACTTC.

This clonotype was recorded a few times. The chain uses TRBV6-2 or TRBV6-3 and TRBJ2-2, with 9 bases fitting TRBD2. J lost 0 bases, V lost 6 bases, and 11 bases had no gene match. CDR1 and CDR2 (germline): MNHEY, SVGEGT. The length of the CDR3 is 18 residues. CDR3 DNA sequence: TGTGCCAGCAGAGTGGCTAGCGGGGCCTTCGCGAACACCGGGGAGCTGTTTTTT. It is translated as CASRVASGAFANTGELFF.

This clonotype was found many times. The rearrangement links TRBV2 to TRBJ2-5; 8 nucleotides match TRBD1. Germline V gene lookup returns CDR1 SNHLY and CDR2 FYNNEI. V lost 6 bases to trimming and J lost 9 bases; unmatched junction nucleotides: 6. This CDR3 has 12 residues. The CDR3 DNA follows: TGTGCCAGCAGGGACAGGGCTGGGGCCCAGTACTTC. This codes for CASRDRAGAQYF. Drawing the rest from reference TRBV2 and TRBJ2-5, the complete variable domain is EPEVTQTPSHQVTQMGQEVILRCVPISNHLYFYWYRQILGQKVEFLVSFYNNEISEKSEIFDDQFSVERPDGSNFTLKIRSTKLEDSAMYFCASRDRAGAQYFGPGTRLLVL.

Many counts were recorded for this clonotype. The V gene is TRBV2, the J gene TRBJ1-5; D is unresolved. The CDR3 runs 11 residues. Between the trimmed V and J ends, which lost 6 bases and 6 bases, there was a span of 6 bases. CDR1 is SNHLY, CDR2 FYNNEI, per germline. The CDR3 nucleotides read TGTGCCAGCAGGGTAGGTCAGCCCCAGCATTTT. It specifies CASRVGQPQHF.

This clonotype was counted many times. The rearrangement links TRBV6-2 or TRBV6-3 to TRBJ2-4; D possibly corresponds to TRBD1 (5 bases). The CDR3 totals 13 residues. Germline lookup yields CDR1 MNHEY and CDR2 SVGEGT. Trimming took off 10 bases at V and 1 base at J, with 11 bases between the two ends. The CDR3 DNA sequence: TGTGCCATTCGTGGGGCGGCCAAAAACATTCAGTACTTC. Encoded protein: CAIRGAAKNIQYF.

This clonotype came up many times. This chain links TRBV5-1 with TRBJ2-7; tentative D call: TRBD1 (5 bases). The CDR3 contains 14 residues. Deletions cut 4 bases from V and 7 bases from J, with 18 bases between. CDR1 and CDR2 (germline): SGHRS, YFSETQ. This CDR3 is CASSIDSHYLEQYF. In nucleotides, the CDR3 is TGCGCCAGCAGCATAGACAGCCATTACCTTGAGCAGTACTTC.

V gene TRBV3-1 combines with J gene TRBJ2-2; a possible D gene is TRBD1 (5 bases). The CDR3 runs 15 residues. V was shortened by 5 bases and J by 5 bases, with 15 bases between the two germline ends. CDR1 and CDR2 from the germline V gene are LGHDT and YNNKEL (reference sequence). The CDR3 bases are TGTGCCAGCAGCACCTCCCGGACACCGACCGGGGAGCTGTTTTTT. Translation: CASSTSRTPTGELFF.

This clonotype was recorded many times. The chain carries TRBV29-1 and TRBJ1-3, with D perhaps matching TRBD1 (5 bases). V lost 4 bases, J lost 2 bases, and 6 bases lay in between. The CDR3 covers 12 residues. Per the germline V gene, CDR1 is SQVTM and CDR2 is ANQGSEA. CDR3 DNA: TGCAGCGTTGTGGGGGCTGGAAACACCATATATTTT. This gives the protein CSVVGAGNTIYF.

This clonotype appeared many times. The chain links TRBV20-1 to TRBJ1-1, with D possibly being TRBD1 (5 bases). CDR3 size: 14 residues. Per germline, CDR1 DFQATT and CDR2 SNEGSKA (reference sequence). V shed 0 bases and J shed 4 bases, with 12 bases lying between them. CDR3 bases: TGCAGTGCTAGAGAGAGGGGCGAGGGCACTGAAGCTTTCTTT. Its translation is CSARERGEGTEAFF.

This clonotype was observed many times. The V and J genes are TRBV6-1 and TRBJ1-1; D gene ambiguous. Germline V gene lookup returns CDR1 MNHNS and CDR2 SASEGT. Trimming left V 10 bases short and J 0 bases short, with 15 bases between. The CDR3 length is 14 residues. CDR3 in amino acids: CATSRGIMNTEAFF. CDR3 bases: TGTGCCACCTCCCGAGGCATCATGAACACTGAAGCTTTCTTT.

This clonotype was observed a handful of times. The CDR3 loop reads CASRPPGGYYGYTF. For the CDR3, the DNA is TGCGCCAGCAGACCACCGGGGGGGTACTATGGCTACACCTTC. The chain has TRBV5-1 and TRBJ1-2, with a weak D call TRBD1 (5 bases). Deletions cut 5 bases from V and 3 bases from J, with 14 bases between. Per the germline V gene, CDR1 is SGHRS and CDR2 is YFSETQ. The CDR3 contains 14 residues.

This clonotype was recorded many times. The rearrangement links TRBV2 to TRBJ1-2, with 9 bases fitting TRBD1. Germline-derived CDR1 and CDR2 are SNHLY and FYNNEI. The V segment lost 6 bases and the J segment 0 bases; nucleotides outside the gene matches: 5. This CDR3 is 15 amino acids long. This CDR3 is CASRATGGTNYGYTF. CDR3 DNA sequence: TGTGCCAGCAGAGCCACAGGGGGCACTAACTATGGCTACACCTTC.

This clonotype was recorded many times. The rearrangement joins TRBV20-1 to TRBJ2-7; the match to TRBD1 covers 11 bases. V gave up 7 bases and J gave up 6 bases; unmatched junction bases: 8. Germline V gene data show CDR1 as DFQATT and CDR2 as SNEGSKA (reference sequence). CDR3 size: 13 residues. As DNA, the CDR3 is TGCAGTGGATCCCGGGACAGGGGGGGCGAGCAGTACTTC. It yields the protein CSGSRDRGGEQYF.

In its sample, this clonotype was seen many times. In nucleotides, the CDR3 is TGTGCCAGCAGCCTGGAGGTAGTAGGTGAGCAGTACTTC. This encodes CASSLEVVGEQYF. The chain recombines TRBV12-3 or TRBV12-4 with TRBJ2-7; weak D call: TRBD2 (5 bases). V was clipped by 6 bases and J by 7 bases, with 16 bases between them. The CDR3 totals 13 residues.

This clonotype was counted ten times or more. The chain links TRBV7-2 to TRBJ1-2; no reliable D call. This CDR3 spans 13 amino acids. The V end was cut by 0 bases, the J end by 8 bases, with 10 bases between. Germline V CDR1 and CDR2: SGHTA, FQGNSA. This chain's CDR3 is CASSLARAGGYTF. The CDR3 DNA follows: TGTGCCAGCAGCTTAGCAAGGGCCGGAGGCTACACCTTC.

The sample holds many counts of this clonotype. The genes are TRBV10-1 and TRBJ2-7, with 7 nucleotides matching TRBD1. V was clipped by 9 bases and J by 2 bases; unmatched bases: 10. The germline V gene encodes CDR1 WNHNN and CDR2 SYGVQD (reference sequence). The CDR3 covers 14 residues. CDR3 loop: CARYPGTETYEQYF. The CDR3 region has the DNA TGCGCCAGATACCCCGGGACAGAGACCTACGAGCAGTACTTC.

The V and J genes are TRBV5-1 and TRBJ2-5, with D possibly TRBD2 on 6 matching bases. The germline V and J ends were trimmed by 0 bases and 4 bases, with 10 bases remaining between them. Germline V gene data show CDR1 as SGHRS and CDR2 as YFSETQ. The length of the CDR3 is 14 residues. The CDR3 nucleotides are TGCGCCAGCAGCTTGGCGGACTACCCAGAGACCCAGTACTTC. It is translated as CASSLADYPETQYF. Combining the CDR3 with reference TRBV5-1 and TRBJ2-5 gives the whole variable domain KAGVTQTPRYLIKTRGQQVTLSCSPISGHRSVSWYQQTPGQGLQFLFEYFSETQRNKGNFPGRFSGRQFSNSRSEMNVSTLELGDSALYLCASSLADYPETQYFGPGTRLLVL.